This T cell receptor (beta chain) was identified in a study of regulatory T cells in long-lasting Graves disease. Trimming pared 5 bases from V and 4 bases from J, leaving 19 bases between. Germline V gene lookup returns CDR1 SGHRS and CDR2 YFSETQ. The CDR3 is 16 residues long. Time point indicated: newly diagnosed GD, antithyroid drugs for less than 3 months. PBMC-extracted RNA yielded the TCR library. Per American Thyroid Association guidelines, Graves' disease was diagnosed. Through Arm-PCR of CDR3 regions and iRepertoire HTBI primers, TCR beta libraries were built. TCRdb re-derived calls from the multiplex PCR reads in MiXCR, one entry per CDR3 protein. The sample lists over 500,000 distinct CDR3 sequences, roughly 15% occurring once. These records were also assigned to another study, of T cells in Graves' hyperthyroidism and ophthalmopathy.

Sequenced here: peripheral blood mononuclear cells (PBMCs), sampled at new diagnosis, from a patient treated with antithyroid drugs. V usage is TRBV5-1 and J usage is TRBJ1-5; possibly TRBD1 for D (6 bases). The clonotype comes from a woman aged 25 to 39 with Graves disease. Written as DNA, the CDR3 is TGCGCCAGCAGACGGAACAGGGTTCTCGGGAATCAGCCCCAGCATTTT. It codes for CASRRNRVLGNQPQHF.